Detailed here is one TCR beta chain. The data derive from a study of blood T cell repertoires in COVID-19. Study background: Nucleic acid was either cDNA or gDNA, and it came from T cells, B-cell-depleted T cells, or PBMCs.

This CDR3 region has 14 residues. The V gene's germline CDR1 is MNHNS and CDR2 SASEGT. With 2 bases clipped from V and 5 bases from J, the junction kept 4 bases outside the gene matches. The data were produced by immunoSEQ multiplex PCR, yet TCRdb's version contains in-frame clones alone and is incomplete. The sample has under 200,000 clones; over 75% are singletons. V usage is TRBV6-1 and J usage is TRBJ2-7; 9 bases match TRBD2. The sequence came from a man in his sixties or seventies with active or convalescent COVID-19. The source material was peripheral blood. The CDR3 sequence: CASSELASGDEQYF. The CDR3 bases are TGTGCCAGCAGTGAACTCGCTAGCGGGGACGAGCAGTACTTC.